These 3 T cell receptor beta chains share one sample of origin, sequenced in a study of blood T cell repertoires in COVID-19. TCRdb keeps only in-frame clones here, not all; method: immunoSEQ multiplex PCR. The repertoire holds roughly 66,000 clones, with 91% as singletons. The sequencing input was peripheral blood. These receptors were taken from a human donor in a cohort sampled during active COVID-19.

CDR3 amino acids: CASSPPSSGEQYF. The CDR3 DNA sequence: TGTGCCAGCTCACCACCCTCCTCAGGGGAGCAGTACTTC. The chain is built from TRBV18 and TRBJ2-7; D may be TRBD1 (5 bases). In germline, CDR1 is KGHSH, CDR2 LQKENI. CDR3 length: 13 residues. The ends were cut back, 0 bases at V and 7 bases at J, with 10 bases in the middle.

The J gene is TRBJ2-2, the V gene TRBV10-3, with D maybe TRBD1 (5 bases). V was cut by 5 bases and J by 6 bases, with 13 bases left in between. The CDR3 contains 14 residues. Germline values: CDR1 ENHRY, CDR2 SYGVKD. Here the CDR3 DNA reads TGTGCCATCAGTCCTAGGGAACAGGCCGGGGAGCTGTTTTTT. Its protein product is CAISPREQAGELFF.

The CDR3 here is CASSTGGAQPQHF. CDR3 DNA: TGTGCCAGTAGTACAGGGGGCGCGCAGCCCCAGCATTTT. The chain couples TRBV19 to TRBJ1-5; 8 bases fit TRBD1. The V and J ends lost 4 bases and 7 bases, in that order; junction bases with no gene match: 3. Germline V gene sequence: CDR1 LNHDA, CDR2 SQIVND (reference sequence). The CDR3 contains 13 residues.